The rows below give T cell receptor beta chains drawn from one sample of a study of radiation and T cells in renal cell carcinoma. This table comes from immunoSEQ multiplex PCR, and its TCRdb copy is limited to in-frame clones, with some not included. The data contain around 180,000 clones, about 88% of them singletons. This sample comprised blood, obtained from a patient whose treatment included radiotherapy and nephrectomy. The origin of the receptors is a woman between 45 and 65 years old with renal cell carcinoma. Both conserved end residues are part of each CDR3. A D gene is named only where the DNA matches it firmly. Clone size is given for some rows only: seen once, a few or many times, or a class if the clone is expanded.

size: NA; D: NA; length: 16; J: TRBJ2-1; V: TRBV19; DNA: TGTGCCAGTAGCGGCGGTGGGGGACTGCAATACAATGAGCAGTTCTTC; CDR3: CASSGGGGLQYNEQFF
size: NA; D: NA; length: 14; J: TRBJ1-3; V: TRBV25-1; DNA: TGTGCCAGCAGCCGCCCAGGCGGAGACTACACCATATATTTT; CDR3: CASSRPGGDYTIYF
size: NA; D: NA; length: 13; J: TRBJ1-2; V: TRBV2; DNA: TGTGCCAGCAGTCCGGGAGCTAACTATGGCTACACCTTC; CDR3: CASSPGANYGYTF
size: NA; D: TRBD2; length: 15; J: TRBJ2-1; V: TRBV6-6; DNA: TGTGCCAGCCTCGAAAGCGGGGGGCCCTACAATGAGCAGTTCTTC; CDR3: CASLESGGPYNEQFF
size: NA; D: NA; length: 15; J: TRBJ1-3; V: TRBV19; DNA: TGTGCCAGTAGTATATCTCGTGGCTCTGGAAACACCATATATTTT; CDR3: CASSISRGSGNTIYF
size: few; D: NA; length: 15; J: TRBJ2-5; V: TRBV5-4; DNA: TGTGCCAGCAGCCTATACCGCAGCGGCCAAGAGACCCAGTACTTC; CDR3: CASSLYRSGQETQYF
size: NA; D: NA; length: 15; J: TRBJ1-1; V: TRBV11-3; DNA: TGTGCCAGCAGCTTTCGGAGGGGAGGGGACACTGAAGCTTTCTTT; CDR3: CASSFRRGGDTEAFF
size: NA; D: NA; length: 14; J: TRBJ2-1; V: TRBV7-8; DNA: TGTGCCAGCAGCTTAGCTAGCGCCAACAATGAGCAGTTCTTC; CDR3: CASSLASANNEQFF
size: NA; D: NA; length: 16; J: TRBJ2-7; V: TRBV6-5; DNA: TGTGCCAGCAGTTACTCGACACCTACCTCCCGGGGCGAGCAGTACTTC; CDR3: CASSYSTPTSRGEQYF
size: NA; D: NA; length: 13; J: TRBJ1-5; V: TRBV7-9; DNA: TGTGCCAGCAGCTTAGACACAGATCAGCCCCAGCATTTT; CDR3: CASSLDTDQPQHF
size: few; D: NA; length: 13; J: TRBJ2-1; V: TRBV9; DNA: TGTGCCAGCAGCCCCTCCACACCCGACGAGCAGTTCTTC; CDR3: CASSPSTPDEQFF